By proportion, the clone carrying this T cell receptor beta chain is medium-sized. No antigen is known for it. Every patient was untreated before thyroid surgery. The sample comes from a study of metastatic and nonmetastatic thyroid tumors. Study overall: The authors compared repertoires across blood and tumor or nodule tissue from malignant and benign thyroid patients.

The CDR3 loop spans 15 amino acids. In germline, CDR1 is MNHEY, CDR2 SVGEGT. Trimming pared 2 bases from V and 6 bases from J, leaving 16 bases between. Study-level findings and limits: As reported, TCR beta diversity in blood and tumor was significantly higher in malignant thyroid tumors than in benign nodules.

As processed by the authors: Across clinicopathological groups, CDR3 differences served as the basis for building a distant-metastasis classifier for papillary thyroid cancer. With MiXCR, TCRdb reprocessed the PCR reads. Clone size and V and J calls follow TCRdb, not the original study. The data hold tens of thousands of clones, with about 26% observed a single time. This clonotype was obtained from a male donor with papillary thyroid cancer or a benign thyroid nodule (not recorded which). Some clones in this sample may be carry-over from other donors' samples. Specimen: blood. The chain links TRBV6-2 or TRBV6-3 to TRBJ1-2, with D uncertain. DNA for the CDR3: TGTGCCAGCAGTTACCCACCCTCGGGGTGGGATGGCTACACCTTC. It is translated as CASSYPPSGWDGYTF.